This T cell receptor beta chain derives from a study of blood T cell repertoires in COVID-19. About the study: Spain, Italy and the United States supplied samples that represented acute and convalescent COVID-19.

Per germline, CDR1 SGHVS and CDR2 FQNEAQ. Trimming removed 7 bases at V and 4 bases at J, with 22 bases between. The CDR3 has 17 residues. Here immunoSEQ multiplex PCR was the method, and the copy in TCRdb shows in-frame clones only, minus some. The table lists around 190,000 clones, about four fifths of them singletons. Sequenced sample: peripheral blood. The sequence derives from a middle-aged woman with COVID-19, enrolled during active disease. The V call is TRBV7-8, the J call TRBJ2-2; maybe TRBD2 (5 bases). The CDR3 DNA reads TGTGCCAGCAACCCCGCAAGAGGGAACACGCTCACCGGGGAGCTGTTTTTT. Translation gives CASNPARGNTLTGELFF.